This T cell receptor (beta chain) was obtained from a study of blood T cell repertoires in COVID-19. As for the study in general: T cells, B-cell-depleted T cells, or PBMCs supplied cDNA or gDNA.

With 3 bases removed from V and 3 bases from J, the gap between germline ends came to 9 bases. The CDR3 runs to 14 residues. From germline, CDR1 is SGDLS and CDR2 YYNGEE. Sequencing used immunoSEQ multiplex PCR; TCRdb keeps in-frame clones, though not all of them. The top ten clones hold 1% of a sample with 300,000 to 400,000 clones, around 86% of them seen once. The V and J genes are TRBV9 and TRBJ2-2; tentatively, D is TRBD1 (5 bases). The receptor comes from a man between 50 and 59 years old with active or convalescent COVID-19. The sample comprised peripheral blood. CDR3 sequence: CASSARQYTGELFF. CDR3 nucleotide sequence: TGTGCCAGCAGCGCCCGACAGTACACCGGGGAGCTGTTTTTT.